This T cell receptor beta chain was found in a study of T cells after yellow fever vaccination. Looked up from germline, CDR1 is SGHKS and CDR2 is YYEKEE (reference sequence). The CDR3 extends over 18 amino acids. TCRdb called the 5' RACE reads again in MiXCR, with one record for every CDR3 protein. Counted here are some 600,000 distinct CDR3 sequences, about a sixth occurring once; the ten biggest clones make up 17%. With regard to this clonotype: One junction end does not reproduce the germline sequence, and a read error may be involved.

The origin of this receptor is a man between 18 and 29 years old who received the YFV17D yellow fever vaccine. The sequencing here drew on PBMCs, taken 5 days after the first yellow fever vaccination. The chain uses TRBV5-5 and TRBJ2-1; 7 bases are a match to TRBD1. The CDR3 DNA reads TGTGCCAGCAGTTTGGAACCGGGACAGCAGATATCCTACAATGAGCAGTTCTTC. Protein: CASSLEPGQQISYNEQFF. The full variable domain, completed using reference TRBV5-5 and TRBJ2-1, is DAGVTQSPTHLIKTRGQQVTLRCSPISGHKSVSWYQQVLGQGPQFIFQYYEKEERGRGNFPDRFSARQFPNYSSELNVNALLLGDSALYLCASSLEPGQQISYNEQFFGPGTRLTVL.